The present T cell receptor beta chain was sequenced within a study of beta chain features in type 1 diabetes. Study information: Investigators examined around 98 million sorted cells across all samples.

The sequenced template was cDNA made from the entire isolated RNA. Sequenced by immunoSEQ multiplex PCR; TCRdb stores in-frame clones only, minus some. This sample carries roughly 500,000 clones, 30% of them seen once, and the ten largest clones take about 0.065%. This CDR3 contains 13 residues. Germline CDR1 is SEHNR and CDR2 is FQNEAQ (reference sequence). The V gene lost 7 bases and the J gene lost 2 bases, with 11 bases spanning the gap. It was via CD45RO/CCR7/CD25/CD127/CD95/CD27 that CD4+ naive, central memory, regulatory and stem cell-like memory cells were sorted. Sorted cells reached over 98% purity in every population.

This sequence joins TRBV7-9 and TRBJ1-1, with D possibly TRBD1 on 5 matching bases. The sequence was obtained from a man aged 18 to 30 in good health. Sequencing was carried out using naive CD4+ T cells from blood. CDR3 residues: CASTDQGNTEAFF. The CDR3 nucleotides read TGTGCCAGCACCGATCAGGGTAACACTGAAGCTTTCTTT.